This T cell receptor beta chain was found in a study of cytomegalovirus exposure and HLA in healthy donors. V was clipped by 5 bases and J by 14 bases; unmatched bases: 14. The V gene's germline CDR1 is MRHNA and CDR2 SNTAGT. This CDR3 region has 14 residues. With 60 Vbeta and 13 Jbeta primers, the PCR was carried out. Clones were sequenced by immunoSEQ multiplex PCR, and TCRdb holds only the in-frame ones, with some missing. Among around 100,000 clones, more than 75% were seen once, and the ten largest hold under 13%. The chain carries TRBV6-4 and TRBJ2-1; 8 bases align to TRBD2. This clonotype was sampled from a woman under 30 in good health and CMV-seropositive. The source material was PBMCs. CDR3 nucleotide sequence: TGTGCCAGCAGTCGGGAGGGGTACTCTCCCGTGGAGTTCTTC. This codes for CASSREGYSPVEFF.